A single sample gave rise to the 15 T cell receptor beta chains below, sequenced in a study of breast tumors, draining lymph nodes, adjacent tissues. Using its own MiXCR run on the multiplex PCR reads, TCRdb lists one record per CDR3 protein. Altogether about 270,000 distinct CDR3 sequences are present, roughly 31% being singletons, with the ten largest covering around 1%. Axillary draining lymph nodes of breast cancer patients supplied the node samples. Sequencing was done on a sample of axillary lymph node tissue. These receptors all stem from a female donor with breast cancer. Some clones in this sample may be carry-over from other donors' samples.

This clonotype was found a few times. This could be a read error, since a much larger clone is one nucleotide away. The DNA of the CDR3 is TGCGCCAGCAGCGCAAGCGGTGGCGCAGATACGCAGTATTTT. Its protein is CASSASGGADTQYF. The genes are TRBV5-1 and TRBJ2-3; tentative D call: TRBD2 (5 bases). The germline V gene has CDR1 SGHRS and CDR2 YFSETQ. V was pared by 4 bases and J by 4 bases, with 13 bases between. The CDR3 length is 14 residues.

The gene calls are TRBV28 and TRBJ2-5; 7 bases are a match to TRBD1. The J segment lost 0 bases and the V segment lost 6 bases, leaving 10 bases of the junction unmatched. This CDR3 is built from 16 residues. Per germline, CDR1 MDHEN and CDR2 SYDVKM. CDR3 nucleotide sequence: TGTGCCAGCAGAACACCCTCGGGACAGAACCAAGAGACCCAGTACTTC. Translated, it gives CASRTPSGQNQETQYF.

This clonotype has at least ten counts. CDR3 sequence (DNA): TGTGCCAGCAGCTTAGCAGGGGGTAACGGGGAGACCCAGTACTTC. Translating it yields CASSLAGGNGETQYF. V is TRBV7-6 and J is TRBJ2-5; TRBD1 is a possible D gene (6 bases). The CDR3 runs 15 residues. Germline lookup yields CDR1 SGHVS and CDR2 FNYEAQ. The germline V and J ends were trimmed by 0 bases and 5 bases, with 13 bases remaining between them.

This clonotype showed up many times. The chain combines TRBV5-8 with TRBJ1-3; no clear D gene. V was pared by 2 bases and J by 0 bases, with 9 bases between. The V gene's germline CDR1 is SGHTS and CDR2 YDEGEE. The CDR3 covers 15 residues. The CDR3 DNA reads TGTGCCAGCAGCTTAGGTTTGCTCTCTGGAAACACCATATATTTT. Translated: CASSLGLLSGNTIYF.

This clonotype was seen repeatedly, ten times or more. V gene TRBV5-1 combines with J gene TRBJ2-1; TRBD2 matches 9 bases. From germline, CDR1 is SGHRS and CDR2 YFSETQ. The CDR3 totals 15 residues. V shed 4 bases and J 3 bases; nucleotides not matched to a gene: 5. CDR3 residues: CASSDGTSSYNEQFF. For the CDR3, the DNA is TGCGCCAGCAGCGACGGGACTAGCAGCTACAATGAGCAGTTCTTC.

This clonotype was seen a few times. A much larger clonotype is one base distant, so this may be a read error. Given the absence of the conserved phenylalanine or tryptophan at the CDR3 end, a read error is likely. The genes are TRBV7-3 and TRBJ2-1; 10 bases agree with TRBD2. Germline CDR1 SGHTA, CDR2 FQGTGA. The J segment lost 7 bases and the V segment lost 5 bases, leaving 5 bases of the junction unmatched. CDR3 length: 14 residues. The CDR3 spells CASSRAGGGNEQFL. CDR3 nucleotides: TGTGCCAGCAGCAGAGCGGGAGGGGGGAATGAGCAGTTCCTC.

This clonotype was seen at least ten times. This chain uses TRBV3-1 with TRBJ1-4, with 7 nucleotides matching TRBD1. Trimming took 1 base from V and 1 from J; bases not matched to a gene: 0. The CDR3 contains 15 residues. The germline V gene has CDR1 LGHDT and CDR2 YNNKEL (reference sequence). The CDR3 DNA sequence: TGTGCCAGCAGCCAAGGACAGGGAACTAATGAAAAACTGTTTTTT. This encodes CASSQGQGTNEKLFF.

The rearrangement links TRBV20-1 to TRBJ1-2; unclear D gene. The V gene lost 3 bases and the J gene lost 8 bases, with 16 bases spanning the gap. The CDR3 sequence is 13 residues long. Germline loops: CDR1 DFQATT, CDR2 SNEGSKA (reference sequence). CDR3 sequence reads: CSARPPGPQGYTF. The CDR3 region has the DNA TGCAGTGCTAGGCCTCCTGGGCCTCAAGGCTACACCTTC.

This clonotype came up many times. The chain joins TRBV20-1 to TRBJ1-2; 8 positions agree with TRBD1. Germline lookup yields CDR1 DFQATT and CDR2 SNEGSKA (reference sequence). The CDR3 sequence is 13 residues long. V dropped 7 bases and J dropped 6; count of bases not matched to a gene: 10. The CDR3 DNA sequence: TGCAGTGATACAGAGGACAGGGACGATGGCTACACCTTC. This translates into CSDTEDRDDGYTF.

Points on this clonotype: A much larger clonotype is one base distant, so this may be a read error. The V gene is TRBV25-1, the J gene TRBJ2-2; TRBD2 aligns across 9 bases. The V and J ends lost 6 bases and 8 bases, in that order; junction bases with no gene match: 7. Germline V CDR1 and CDR2: MGHDK, SYGVNS. This CDR3 is 14 amino acids long. The CDR3 DNA reads TGTGCCAGCAGCGTAGCGGGAGAGTCGGGGGAGCTGTTTTTT. Amino acids: CASSVAGESGELFF.

This clonotype has at least ten counts. Compared with germline, one end of the junction differs, possibly owing to a read error. The V and J genes are TRBV6-5 and TRBJ2-7; weak D call: TRBD1 (6 bases). The germline V gene encodes CDR1 MNHEY and CDR2 SVGAGI. The CDR3 has 14 residues. The CDR3 sequence: CASSLQGGSYEQYF. The CDR3 DNA reads as TGCGCCAGCAGCTTACAAGGGGGCTCCTACGAGCAGTACTTC.

This clonotype was counted at least ten times. This rearrangement joins TRBV11-3 to TRBJ2-2, with TRBD2 matching 7 bases. The J segment lost 8 bases and the V segment lost 5 bases, leaving 11 bases of the junction unmatched. The V gene's germline CDR1 is SGHNT and CDR2 YENEEA. The CDR3 contains 15 residues. CDR3 residues: CASSRTRLQEGELFF. The DNA for the CDR3 is TGTGCCAGCAGCCGGACTAGACTGCAAGAGGGGGAGCTGTTTTTT.

This clonotype showed up many times. This chain uses TRBV11-3 with TRBJ1-4; 9 positions agree with TRBD1. V shed 5 bases, J shed 3 bases, and the junction held 4 bases outside the gene matches. This CDR3 has 15 amino acids. Germline-derived CDR1 and CDR2 are SGHNT and YENEEA. CDR3 coding DNA: TGTGCCAGCAGCCCCCGACAGGGGGCTAATGAAAAACTGTTTTTT. Protein sequence: CASSPRQGANEKLFF.

Many counts were recorded for this clonotype. The chain carries TRBV20-1 and TRBJ2-2; tentatively, D is TRBD1 or TRBD2 (5 bases each). The germline CDR1 and CDR2 sequences are DFQATT and SNEGSKA (reference sequence). The CDR3 is 14 residues long. Between the trimmed V and J ends, which lost 6 bases and 4 bases, there was a span of 15 bases. CDR3 nucleotides: TGCAGTGCACCTGTTGGGGGATCCACCGGGGAGCTGTTTTTT. Translation: CSAPVGGSTGELFF.

This sequence joins TRBV27 and TRBJ1-4, with 7 nucleotides matching TRBD1. Germline-derived CDR1 and CDR2 are MNHEY and SMNVEV (reference sequence). After removal of 3 bases from V and 6 bases from J, the junction contained 1 base not matched to a gene. The CDR3 spans 13 residues. The CDR3 nucleotides read TGTGCCAGCAGTTTTGGGACAGATGAAAAACTGTTTTTT. Its translation is CASSFGTDEKLFF.